One sample yielded the 3 T cell receptor beta chains listed below, sequenced in a study of cytomegalovirus exposure and HLA in healthy donors. The PCR had 60 Vbeta and 13 Jbeta primers. Sequencing was performed with immunoSEQ multiplex PCR; in TCRdb, only in-frame clones are kept and a portion is missing. The table lists some 110,000 clones, about 71% of them singletons. The material sequenced was PBMCs. The source of these receptors is a boy aged 5-17 years in good health and CMV-seronegative.

The CDR3 region has the DNA TGTGCCAGCAGCTCGGGACAGCCGAACACTGAAGCTTTCTTT. This translates into CASSSGQPNTEAFF. The chain has TRBV5-4 and TRBJ1-1; 7 bases fit TRBD1. CDR3 length: 14 residues. Unmatched junction bases numbered 3, after V lost 3 bases and J lost 1 base. Germline loops: CDR1 SGHNT, CDR2 YYREEE (reference sequence).

The rearrangement joins TRBV19 to TRBJ1-5, with no clear D. The V gene's germline CDR1 is LNHDA and CDR2 SQIVND (reference sequence). V was pared by 6 bases and J by 0 bases, with 9 bases between. The CDR3 consists of 14 residues. The CDR3 loop reads CASSPTNSNQPQHF. CDR3 nucleotides: TGTGCCAGTAGCCCTACTAATAGCAATCAGCCCCAGCATTTT.

The chain combines TRBV9 with TRBJ1-1, with unresolved D. Looked up from germline, CDR1 is SGDLS and CDR2 is YYNGEE. The CDR3 loop spans 14 amino acids. Trimming cost V 0 bases and J 5 bases, with 11 bases left between them. The CDR3 loop reads CASSVANNRTEAFF. CDR3 coding DNA: TGTGCCAGCAGCGTAGCTAATAACCGTACTGAAGCTTTCTTT.